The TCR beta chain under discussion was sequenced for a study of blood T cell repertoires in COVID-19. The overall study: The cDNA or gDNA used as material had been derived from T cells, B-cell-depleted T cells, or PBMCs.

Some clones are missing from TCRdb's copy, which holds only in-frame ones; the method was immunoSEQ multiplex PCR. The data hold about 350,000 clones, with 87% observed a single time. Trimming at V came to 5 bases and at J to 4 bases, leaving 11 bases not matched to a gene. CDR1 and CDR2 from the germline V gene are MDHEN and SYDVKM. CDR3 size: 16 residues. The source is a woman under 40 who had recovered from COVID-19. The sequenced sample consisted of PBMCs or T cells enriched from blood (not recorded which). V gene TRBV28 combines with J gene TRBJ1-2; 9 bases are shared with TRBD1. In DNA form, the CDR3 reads TGTGCCAGCAGTCCCCCCGGACAGGGGTCCGCCTATGGCTACACCTTC. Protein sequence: CASSPPGQGSAYGYTF.